These 5 T cell receptor beta chains were all obtained from the same sample, sequenced in a study of PD-1 blockade in classical Hodgkin lymphoma. The method was immunoSEQ multiplex PCR; TCRdb's version includes in-frame clones alone and lacks a portion of them. The sample has more than 7,000 clones; around 84% are singletons. Brentuximab vedotin exposure varied among the patients, all of whom had relapsed after autologous stem cell transplantation. The CD8+ T cells came from thawed PBMCs through magnetic negative selection. Sequenced here: CD8+ T cells from blood, sampled at baseline. The receptors were gathered from a human donor with classical Hodgkin lymphoma.

V and J are TRBV7-8 and TRBJ2-5; D call uncertain. This CDR3 is built from 14 residues. Germline V gives CDR1 SGHVS, CDR2 FQNEAQ. Deletions cut 4 bases from V and 3 bases from J, with 12 bases between. CDR3 loop: CASSSVGKEETQYF. In DNA form, the CDR3 reads TGTGCCAGCAGCTCAGTCGGCAAGGAAGAGACCCAGTACTTC.

This chain uses TRBV27 with TRBJ2-2; perhaps TRBD1 as D (5 bases). The ends were cut back, 4 bases at V and 7 bases at J, with 10 bases in the middle. The CDR3 is made up of 13 amino acids. Germline CDR1 reads MNHEY; CDR2 reads SMNVEV (reference sequence). The CDR3 reads CASSWGAGGELFF. The CDR3 nucleotides read TGTGCCAGCAGTTGGGGCGCCGGCGGGGAGCTGTTTTTT.

The chain couples TRBV5-1 to TRBJ2-3; D unclear. The length of the CDR3 is 14 residues. CDR1 and CDR2 from the germline V gene are SGHRS and YFSETQ. The V end was cut by 5 bases, the J end by 4 bases, with 14 bases between. CDR3 DNA: TGCGCCAGCAGGGCTGAAGCCCACGCAGATACGCAGTATTTT. Protein: CASRAEAHADTQYF.

This clone was counted a single time. The rearrangement uses TRBV28 and TRBJ2-1; 7 bases align to TRBD2. Trimming cost V 0 bases and J 6 bases; bases outside gene matches: 8. This CDR3 is 16 amino acids long. In germline, CDR1 is MDHEN, CDR2 SYDVKM. The CDR3, as DNA: TGTGCCAGCAGTTTATGGGCGGTGCTAGCGGTCAATGAGCAGTTCTTC. Its translation is CASSLWAVLAVNEQFF.

The chain joins TRBV12-2 to TRBJ1-5. TRBV12-2 is noted as a pseudogene. This CDR3 spans 17 amino acids. CDR3: CASRLSGGWGLDQPQHF. The CDR3 DNA is TGTGCAAGTCGCTTATCTGGGGGGTGGGGTCTCGATCAGCCCCAGCATTTT.